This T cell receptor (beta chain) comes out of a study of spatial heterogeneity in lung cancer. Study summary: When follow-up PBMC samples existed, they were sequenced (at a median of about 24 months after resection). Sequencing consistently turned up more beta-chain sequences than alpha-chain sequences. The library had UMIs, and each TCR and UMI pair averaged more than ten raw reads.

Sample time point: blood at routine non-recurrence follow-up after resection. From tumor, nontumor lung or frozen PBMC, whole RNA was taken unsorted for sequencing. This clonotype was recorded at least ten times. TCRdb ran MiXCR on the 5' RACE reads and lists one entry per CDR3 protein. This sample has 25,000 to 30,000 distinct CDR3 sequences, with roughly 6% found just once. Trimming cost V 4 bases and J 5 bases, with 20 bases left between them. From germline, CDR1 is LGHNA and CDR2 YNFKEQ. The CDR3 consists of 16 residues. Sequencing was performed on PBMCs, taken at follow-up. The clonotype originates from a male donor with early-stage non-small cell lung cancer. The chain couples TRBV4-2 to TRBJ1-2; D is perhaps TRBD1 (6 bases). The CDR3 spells CASSPSLIQGGYGYTF. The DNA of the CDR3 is TGTGCCAGCAGCCCCAGCCTCATACAGGGAGGGTATGGCTACACCTTC.